This TCR beta chain was identified in a study of blood T cell repertoires in COVID-19. Study context: Whether acute or convalescent, the COVID-19 samples came from the United States, Italy and Spain.

Some clones are missing from TCRdb's copy, which holds only in-frame ones; the method was immunoSEQ multiplex PCR. Of more than 110,000 clones in the sample, about four fifths are singletons; the top ten hold roughly 1.7%. Germline V gene lookup returns CDR1 PRHDT and CDR2 FYEKMQ (reference sequence). With 0 bases clipped from V and 2 bases from J, the junction kept 4 bases outside the gene matches. The CDR3 loop spans 16 amino acids. This TCR was recovered from a woman under 30 who had been exposed to COVID-19. The sequenced sample consisted of PBMCs or T cells enriched from blood (not recorded which). V and J are TRBV13 and TRBJ2-1; 7 bases match TRBD2. The CDR3 DNA sequence: TGTGCCAGCAGCTTAGGATCCGGGACTACCTACAATGAGCAGTTCTTC. It is translated as CASSLGSGTTYNEQFF.